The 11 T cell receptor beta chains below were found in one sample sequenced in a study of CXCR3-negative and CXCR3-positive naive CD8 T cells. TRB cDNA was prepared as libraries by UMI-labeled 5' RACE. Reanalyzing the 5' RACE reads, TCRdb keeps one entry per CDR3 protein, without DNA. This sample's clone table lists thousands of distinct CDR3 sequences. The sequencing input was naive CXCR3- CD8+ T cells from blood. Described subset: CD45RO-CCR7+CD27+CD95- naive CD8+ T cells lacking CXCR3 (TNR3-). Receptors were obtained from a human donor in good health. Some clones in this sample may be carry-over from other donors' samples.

This CDR3 reads CASRQGNGNTIYF. This chain uses TRBV3-1 with TRBJ1-3. CDR1 is LGHDT, CDR2 YNNKEL, per germline (reference sequence). This CDR3 spans 13 amino acids.

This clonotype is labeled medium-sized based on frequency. This chain's CDR3 is CAISEESGAYNEQFF. This sequence joins TRBV10-3 and TRBJ2-1; TCRdb's D gene call, TRBD2, goes unchecked for lack of DNA. Germline loops: CDR1 ENHRY, CDR2 SYGVKD. The CDR3 length is 15 residues.

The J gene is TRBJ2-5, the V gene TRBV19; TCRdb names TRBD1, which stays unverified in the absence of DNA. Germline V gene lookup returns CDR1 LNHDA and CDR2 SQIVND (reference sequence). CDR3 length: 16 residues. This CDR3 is CASSLAGTEYQETQYF.

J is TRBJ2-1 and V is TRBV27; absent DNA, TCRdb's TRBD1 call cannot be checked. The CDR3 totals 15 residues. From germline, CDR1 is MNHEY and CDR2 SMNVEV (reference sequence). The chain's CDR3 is CASSDDTGSYNEQFF.

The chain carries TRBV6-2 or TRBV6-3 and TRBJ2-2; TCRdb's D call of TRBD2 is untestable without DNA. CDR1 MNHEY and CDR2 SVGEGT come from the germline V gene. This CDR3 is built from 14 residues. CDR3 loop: CATYLAFPTGELFF.

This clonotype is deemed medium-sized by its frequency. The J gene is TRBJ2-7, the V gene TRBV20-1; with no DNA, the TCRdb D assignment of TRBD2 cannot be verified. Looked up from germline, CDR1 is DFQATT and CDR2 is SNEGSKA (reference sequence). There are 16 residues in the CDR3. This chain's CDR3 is CSAGGTSSRHTYEQYF.

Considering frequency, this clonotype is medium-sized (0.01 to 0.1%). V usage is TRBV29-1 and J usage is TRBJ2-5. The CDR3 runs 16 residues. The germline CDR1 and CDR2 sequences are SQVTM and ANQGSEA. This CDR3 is CSVEDLDHFFQETQYF.

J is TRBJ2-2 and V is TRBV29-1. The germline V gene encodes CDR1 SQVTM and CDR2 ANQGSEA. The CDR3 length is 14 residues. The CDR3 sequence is CSANGQKNTGELFF.

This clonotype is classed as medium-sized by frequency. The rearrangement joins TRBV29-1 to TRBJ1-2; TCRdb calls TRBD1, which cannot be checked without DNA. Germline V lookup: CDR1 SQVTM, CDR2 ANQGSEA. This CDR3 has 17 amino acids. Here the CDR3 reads CSVEDLSGGTLNYGYTF.

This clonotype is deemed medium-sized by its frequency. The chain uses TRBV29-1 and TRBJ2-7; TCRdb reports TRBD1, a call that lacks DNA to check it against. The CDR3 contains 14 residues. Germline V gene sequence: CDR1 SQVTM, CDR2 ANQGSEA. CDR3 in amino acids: CSAELPGQGVEQYF.

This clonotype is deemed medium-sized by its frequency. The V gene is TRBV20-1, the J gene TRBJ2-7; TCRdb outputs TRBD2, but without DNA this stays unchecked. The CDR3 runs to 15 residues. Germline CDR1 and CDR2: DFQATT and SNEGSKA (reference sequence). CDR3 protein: CSARDGLSGAYEQYF.